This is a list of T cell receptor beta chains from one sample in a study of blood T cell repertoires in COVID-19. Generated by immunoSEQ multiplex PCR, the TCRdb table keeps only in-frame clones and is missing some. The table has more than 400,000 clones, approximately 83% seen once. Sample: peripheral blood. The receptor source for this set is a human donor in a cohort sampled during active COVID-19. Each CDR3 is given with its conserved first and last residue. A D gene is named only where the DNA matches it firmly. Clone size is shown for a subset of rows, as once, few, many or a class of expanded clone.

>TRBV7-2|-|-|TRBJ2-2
TGTGCCAGCAGCTTAGAAATCATAGACACCGGGGAGCTGTTTTTT
CASSLEIIDTGELFF
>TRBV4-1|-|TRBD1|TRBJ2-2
TGCGCCAGCAGCCCGGGGGACAGGGGGACCGGGGAGCTGTTTTTT
CASSPGDRGTGELFF
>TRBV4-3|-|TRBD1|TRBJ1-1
TGCGCCAGCAGCCGGGCTACAGGGGGCAACACTGAAGCTTTCTTT
CASSRATGGNTEAFF
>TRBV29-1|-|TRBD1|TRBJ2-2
TGCAGCGTTTCGAGGGGGCGGACCGGGGAGCTGTTTTTT
CSVSRGRTGELFF
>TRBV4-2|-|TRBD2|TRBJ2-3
TGTGCCAGCAGCCAAGGTGTAGCGGGAGAGGGAGATACGCAGTATTTT
CASSQGVAGEGDTQYF
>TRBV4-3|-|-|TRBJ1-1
TGCGCCAGCAGCCAAGATATGACAACTGAAGCTTTCTTT
CASSQDMTTEAFF
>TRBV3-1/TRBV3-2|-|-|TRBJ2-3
TGTGCCAGCGGGCTGGCCTACGGGGGTCACACAGATACGCAGTATTTT
CASGLAYGGHTDTQYF
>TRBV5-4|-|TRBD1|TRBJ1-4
TGTGCCAGCAGCCCGGGACAGGGAACAACTAATGAAAAACTGTTTTTT
CASSPGQGTTNEKLFF
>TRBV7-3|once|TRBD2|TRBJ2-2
TGTGCCAGCAGCTTAGGCGGGAGGGCCGCCGGGGAGCTGTTTTTT
CASSLGGRAAGELFF
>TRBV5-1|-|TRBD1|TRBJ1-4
TGCGCCAGCAGCTTGCAGACAGGGTTTAATGAAAAACTGTTTTTT
CASSLQTGFNEKLFF
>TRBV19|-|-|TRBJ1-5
TGTGCCAGTAGTATAGGTGGAGGGTTGAATCAGCCCCAGCATTTT
CASSIGGGLNQPQHF
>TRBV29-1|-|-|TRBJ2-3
TGCAGCGTTGAACCCACAGGCACAGATACGCAGTATTTT
CSVEPTGTDTQYF
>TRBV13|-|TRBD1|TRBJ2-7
TGTGCCAGCACTTACCGAGGACAGGCTCCCAGCGGGCAGTACTTC
CASTYRGQAPSGQYF
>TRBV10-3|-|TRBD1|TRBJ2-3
TGTGCCATCAGTGAGCCCGGGACAGGGAGCACAGATACGCAGTATTTT
CAISEPGTGSTDTQYF
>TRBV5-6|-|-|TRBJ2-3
TGTGCCAGCAGCCAACCCCGGCGGACTAGCACAGATACGCAGTATTTT
CASSQPRRTSTDTQYF
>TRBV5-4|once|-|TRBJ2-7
TGTGCCAGCAGCTTATACGAGGCCTACGAGCAGTACTTC
CASSLYEAYEQYF